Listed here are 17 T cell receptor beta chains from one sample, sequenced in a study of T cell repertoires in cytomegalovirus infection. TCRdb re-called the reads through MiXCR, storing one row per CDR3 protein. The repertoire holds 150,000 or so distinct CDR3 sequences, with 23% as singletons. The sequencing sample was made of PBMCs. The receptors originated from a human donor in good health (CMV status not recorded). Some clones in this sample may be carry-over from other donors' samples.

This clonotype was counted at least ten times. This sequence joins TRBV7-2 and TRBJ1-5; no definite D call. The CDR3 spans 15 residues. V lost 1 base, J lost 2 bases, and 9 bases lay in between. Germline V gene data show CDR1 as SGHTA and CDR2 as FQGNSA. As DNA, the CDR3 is TGTGCCAGCAGCTTAGGCGGCCGGGGCAATCAGCCCCAGCATTTT. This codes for CASSLGGRGNQPQHF.

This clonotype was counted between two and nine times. CDR3 amino acids: CASSLMGLATGREGSGANVLTF. In DNA, the CDR3 is TGTGCCAGCAGTCTCATGGGCCTTGCGACAGGACGAGAAGGCTCTGGGGCCAACGTCCTGACTTTC. This chain uses TRBV28 with TRBJ2-6; weak D call: TRBD1 (6 bases). The germline gives CDR1 MDHEN, CDR2 SYDVKM. V gave up 5 bases and J gave up 0 bases, with 29 bases separating them. The CDR3 has 22 residues.

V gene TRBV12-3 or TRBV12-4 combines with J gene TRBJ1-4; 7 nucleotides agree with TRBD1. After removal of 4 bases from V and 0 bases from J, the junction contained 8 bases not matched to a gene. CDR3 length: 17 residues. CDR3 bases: TGTGCCAGCAGTTCGCTCAGACAGGGAGCAACTAATGAAAAACTGTTTTTT. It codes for CASSSLRQGATNEKLFF.

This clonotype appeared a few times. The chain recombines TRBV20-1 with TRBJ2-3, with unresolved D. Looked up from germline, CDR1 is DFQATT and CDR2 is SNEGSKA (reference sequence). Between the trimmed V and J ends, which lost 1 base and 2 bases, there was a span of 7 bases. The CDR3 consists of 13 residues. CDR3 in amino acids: CSARAVITDTQYF. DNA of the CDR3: TGCAGTGCTAGAGCGGTAATCACAGATACGCAGTATTTT.

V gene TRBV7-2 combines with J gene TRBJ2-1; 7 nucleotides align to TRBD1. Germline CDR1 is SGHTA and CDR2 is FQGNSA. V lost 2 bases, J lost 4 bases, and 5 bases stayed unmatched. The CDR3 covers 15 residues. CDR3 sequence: CASSLMRQGYNEQFF. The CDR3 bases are TGTGCCAGCAGCTTAATGAGACAGGGATACAATGAGCAGTTCTTC.

The CDR3 is CASSQVTGDEQFF. CDR3 nucleotides: TGTGCCAGCAGCCAAGTTACCGGGGATGAGCAGTTCTTC. This rearrangement joins TRBV4-2 to TRBJ2-1; D may be TRBD2 (5 bases). Germline CDR1 LGHNA, CDR2 YNFKEQ. CDR3 length equals 13 residues. The V gene lost 1 base and the J gene lost 8 bases, with 9 bases spanning the gap.

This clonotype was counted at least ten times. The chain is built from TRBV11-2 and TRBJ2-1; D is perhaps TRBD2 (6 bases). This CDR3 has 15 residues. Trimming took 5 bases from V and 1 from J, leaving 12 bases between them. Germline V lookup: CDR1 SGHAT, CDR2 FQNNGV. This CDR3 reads CASSGGTASYNEQFF. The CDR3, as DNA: TGTGCCAGCAGCGGAGGGACCGCTTCCTACAATGAGCAGTTCTTC.

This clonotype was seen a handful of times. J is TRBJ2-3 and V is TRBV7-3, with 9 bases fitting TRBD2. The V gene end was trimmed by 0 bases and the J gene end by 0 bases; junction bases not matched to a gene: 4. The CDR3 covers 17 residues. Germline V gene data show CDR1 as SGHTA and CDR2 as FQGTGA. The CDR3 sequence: CASSLTRTSGSTDTQYF. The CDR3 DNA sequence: TGTGCCAGCAGCTTAACCCGAACTAGCGGGAGCACAGATACGCAGTATTTT. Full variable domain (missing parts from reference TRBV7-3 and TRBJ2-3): GAGVSQTPSNKVTEKGKYVELRCDPISGHTALYWYRQSLGQGPEFLIYFQGTGAADDSGLPNDRFFAVRPEGSVSTLKIQRTERGDSAVYLCASSLTRTSGSTDTQYFGPGTRLTVL.

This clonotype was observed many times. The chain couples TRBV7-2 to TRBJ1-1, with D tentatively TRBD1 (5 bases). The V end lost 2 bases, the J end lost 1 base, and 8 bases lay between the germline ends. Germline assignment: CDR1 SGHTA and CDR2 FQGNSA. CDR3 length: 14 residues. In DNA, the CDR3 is TGTGCCAGCAGCTTACGGGGGAGGAACACTGAAGCTTTCTTT. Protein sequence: CASSLRGRNTEAFF.

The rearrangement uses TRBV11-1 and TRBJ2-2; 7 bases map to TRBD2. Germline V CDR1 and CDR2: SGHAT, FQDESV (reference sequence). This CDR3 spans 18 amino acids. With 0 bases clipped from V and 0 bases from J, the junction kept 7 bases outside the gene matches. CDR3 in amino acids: CASSLAPLTSANTGELFF. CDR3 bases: TGTGCCAGCAGCTTAGCACCTTTAACTAGCGCGAACACCGGGGAGCTGTTTTTT.

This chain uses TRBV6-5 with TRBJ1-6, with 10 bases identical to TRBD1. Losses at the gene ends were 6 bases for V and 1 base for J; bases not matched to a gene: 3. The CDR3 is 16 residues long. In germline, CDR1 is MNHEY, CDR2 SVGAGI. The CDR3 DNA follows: TGTGCCAGCAGACCGGACAGGGGGTCCTATAATTCACCCCTCCACTTT. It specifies CASRPDRGSYNSPLHF.

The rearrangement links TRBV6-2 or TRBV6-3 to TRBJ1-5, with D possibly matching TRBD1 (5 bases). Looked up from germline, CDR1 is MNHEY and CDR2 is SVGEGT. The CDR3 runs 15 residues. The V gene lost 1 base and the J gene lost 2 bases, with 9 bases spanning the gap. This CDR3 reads CASSYFGTGNQPQHF. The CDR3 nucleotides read TGTGCCAGCAGTTACTTTGGGACGGGCAATCAGCCCCAGCATTTT.

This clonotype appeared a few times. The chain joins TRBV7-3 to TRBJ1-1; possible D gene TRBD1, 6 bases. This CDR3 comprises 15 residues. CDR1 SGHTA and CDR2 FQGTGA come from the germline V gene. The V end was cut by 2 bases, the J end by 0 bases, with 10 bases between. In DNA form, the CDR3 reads TGTGCCAGCAGCTTAGGTGAGGGGGTGAACACTGAAGCTTTCTTT. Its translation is CASSLGEGVNTEAFF.

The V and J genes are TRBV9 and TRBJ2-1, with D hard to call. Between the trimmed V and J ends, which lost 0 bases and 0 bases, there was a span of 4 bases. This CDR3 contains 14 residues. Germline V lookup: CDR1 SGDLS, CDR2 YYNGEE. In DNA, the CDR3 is TGTGCCAGCAGCGTAGGGGACTCCTACAATGAGCAGTTCTTC. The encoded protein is CASSVGDSYNEQFF.

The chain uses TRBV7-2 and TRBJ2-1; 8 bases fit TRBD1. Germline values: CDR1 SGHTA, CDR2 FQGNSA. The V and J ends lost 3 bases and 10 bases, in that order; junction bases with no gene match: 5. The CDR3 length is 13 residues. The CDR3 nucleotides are TGTGCCAGCAGCTTTCCAGGGGGCGGGGAGCAGTTCTTC. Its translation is CASSFPGGGEQFF.

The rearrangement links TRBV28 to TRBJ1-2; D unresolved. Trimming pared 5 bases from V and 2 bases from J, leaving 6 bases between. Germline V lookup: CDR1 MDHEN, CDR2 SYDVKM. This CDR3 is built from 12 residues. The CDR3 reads CASSGLNYGYTF. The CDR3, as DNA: TGTGCCAGCAGTGGGTTGAACTATGGCTACACCTTC.

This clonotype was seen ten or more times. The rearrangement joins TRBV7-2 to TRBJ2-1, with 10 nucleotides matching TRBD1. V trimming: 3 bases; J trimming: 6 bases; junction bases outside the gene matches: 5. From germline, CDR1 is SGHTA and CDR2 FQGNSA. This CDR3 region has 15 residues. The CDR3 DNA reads TGTGCCAGCAGCTTGCGACAGGGGGCTCTCAATGAGCAGTTCTTC. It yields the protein CASSLRQGALNEQFF.